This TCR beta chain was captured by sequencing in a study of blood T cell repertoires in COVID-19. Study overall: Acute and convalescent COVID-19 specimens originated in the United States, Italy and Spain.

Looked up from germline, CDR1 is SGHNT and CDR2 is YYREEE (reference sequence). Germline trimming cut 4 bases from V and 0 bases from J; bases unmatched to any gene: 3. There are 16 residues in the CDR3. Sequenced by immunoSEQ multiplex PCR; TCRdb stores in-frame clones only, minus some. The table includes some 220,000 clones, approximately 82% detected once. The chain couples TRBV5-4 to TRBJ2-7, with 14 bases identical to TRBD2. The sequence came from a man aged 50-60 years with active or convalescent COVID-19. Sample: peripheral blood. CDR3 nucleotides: TGTGCCAGCAGCACTGGGACTAGCGGGAGCTCCTACGAGCAGTACTTC. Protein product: CASSTGTSGSSYEQYF.